These 14 T cell receptor beta chains originate from one sample sequenced in a study of blood T cell repertoires in COVID-19. Using immunoSEQ multiplex PCR, the repertoire was profiled, and TCRdb retains in-frame clones only, with some absent. The data show approximately 400,000 clones, 75% to 90% seen once. The specimen was PBMCs or T cells enriched from blood (not recorded which). The receptors here all came from a woman between 50 and 59 years old who had recovered from COVID-19.

This chain uses TRBV7-9 with TRBJ2-6, with 8 bases aligning to TRBD1. J gave up 3 bases and V 5 bases, and 6 bases lay outside the gene matches. The CDR3 is 16 amino acids. CDR1 SEHNR and CDR2 FQNEAQ come from the germline V gene (reference sequence). The CDR3 nucleotides are TGTGCCAGCAGCCTTACAGGGGGAGGTGGGGCCAACGTCCTGACTTTC. This encodes CASSLTGGGGANVLTF.

This clone was observed a handful of times. The V call is TRBV7-2, the J call TRBJ2-7; D ambiguous. In germline, CDR1 is SGHTA, CDR2 FQGNSA. The CDR3 covers 15 residues. Trimming took 1 base from V and 2 from J, leaving 12 bases between them. This CDR3 is CASSLGLGSTYEQYF. CDR3 nucleotide sequence: TGTGCCAGCAGCTTAGGGCTTGGTTCGACCTACGAGCAGTACTTC.

CDR3 amino acids: CASSADRDSYEQYF. CDR3 DNA sequence: TGTGCCAGCAGCGCGGACAGGGACTCCTACGAGCAGTACTTC. This sequence joins TRBV4-2 and TRBJ2-7; 8 bases align to TRBD1. Germline V CDR1 and CDR2: LGHNA, YNFKEQ. This CDR3 has 14 amino acids. Trimming took 5 bases from V and 0 from J; bases not matched to a gene: 3.

This chain joins TRBV27 and TRBJ1-4; D gene uncertain. Per the germline V gene, CDR1 is MNHEY and CDR2 is SMNVEV (reference sequence). The ends were cut back, 2 bases at V and 4 bases at J, with 5 bases in the middle. The CDR3 loop spans 13 amino acids. CDR3: CASSLNYNEKLFF. CDR3 coding DNA: TGTGCCAGCAGTTTAAACTATAATGAAAAACTGTTTTTT.

The J gene is TRBJ2-2, the V gene TRBV19, with D unresolved. CDR1 is LNHDA, CDR2 SQIVND, per germline (reference sequence). Trimming took off 6 bases at V and 6 bases at J, with 8 bases between the two ends. The length of the CDR3 is 12 residues. CDR3 protein: CASRTRSGELFF. The CDR3 DNA reads as TGTGCCAGTAGAACTCGTTCCGGGGAGCTGTTTTTT.

CDR3 nucleotide sequence: TGCGCCAGCAGCTTGTATGAGGGTGACAATGAGCAGTTCTTC. Translated: CASSLYEGDNEQFF. The V and J genes are TRBV5-1 and TRBJ2-1; D might be TRBD2 (5 bases). The V and J ends lost 1 base and 5 bases respectively, with 10 bases between them. The CDR3 contains 14 residues. CDR1 and CDR2 (germline): SGHRS, YFSETQ.

V and J are TRBV2 and TRBJ2-1, with TRBD2 identical over 12 bases. The trim removed 6 bases at V and 4 bases at J, leaving 4 bases unmatched. Germline V lookup: CDR1 SNHLY, CDR2 FYNNEI. The CDR3 covers 15 residues. The CDR3 DNA reads TGTGCCAGCAGGCCACTAGCGGGGGGATACAATGAGCAGTTCTTC. Encoded protein: CASRPLAGGYNEQFF.

This clone was picked up many times. V and J are TRBV12-3 or TRBV12-4 and TRBJ1-2; 7 nucleotides align to TRBD1. V dropped 6 bases and J dropped 7; count of bases not matched to a gene: 5. The CDR3 is 12 amino acids. CDR3 protein: CASRLTGAGYTF. DNA of the CDR3: TGTGCCAGCAGACTCACAGGGGCTGGCTACACCTTC.

This clone was found a few times. As DNA, the CDR3 is TGTGCCAGCTCACCTCTGCAGGACAGGGTAAACGAGCAGTACTTC. Residues: CASSPLQDRVNEQYF. The rearrangement uses TRBV18 and TRBJ2-7, with 8 bases fitting TRBD1. Trimming removed 3 bases from V and 5 bases from J; junction bases left unmatched: 9. Germline CDR1 and CDR2: KGHSH and LQKENI. CDR3 length equals 15 residues. The variable domain in full, completed from reference TRBV18 and TRBJ2-7, reads NAGVMQNPRHLVRRRGQEARLRCSPMKGHSHVYWYRQLPEEGLKFMVYLQKENIIDESGMPKERFSAEFPKEGPSILRIQQVVRGDSAAYFCASSPLQDRVNEQYFGPGTRLTVT.

V and J are TRBV9 and TRBJ1-4; no reliable D call. This CDR3 has 13 amino acids. Germline values: CDR1 SGDLS, CDR2 YYNGEE. V was clipped by 0 bases and J by 10 bases, with 10 bases between them. CDR3 nucleotide sequence: TGTGCCAGCAGCGTAGATCATTTCGGAAAACTGTTTTTT. Its translation: CASSVDHFGKLFF.

In this sample, this clone turned up once. The rearrangement uses TRBV2 and TRBJ1-5, with D possibly TRBD1 on 6 matching bases. Germline CDR1 and CDR2: SNHLY and FYNNEI. The V end lost 4 bases, the J end lost 7 bases, and 14 bases lay between the germline ends. This CDR3 spans 14 amino acids. The CDR3 spells CASSARRGAQPQHF. The CDR3 DNA follows: TGTGCCAGCAGTGCCCGCAGGGGAGCCCAGCCCCAGCATTTT. Full variable domain (rest looked up from reference TRBV2 and TRBJ1-5): EPEVTQTPSHQVTQMGQEVILRCVPISNHLYFYWYRQILGQKVEFLVSFYNNEISEKSEIFDDQFSVERPDGSNFTLKIRSTKLEDSAMYFCASSARRGAQPQHFGDGTRLSIL.

This chain connects TRBV5-5 to TRBJ2-7, with 8 bases matching TRBD2. V was clipped by 4 bases and J by 9 bases; unmatched bases: 12. The CDR3 loop spans 14 amino acids. Germline loops: CDR1 SGHKS, CDR2 YYEKEE (reference sequence). CDR3 sequence: CASSRSGSSDGQYF. Written as DNA, the CDR3 is TGTGCCAGCAGCAGAAGCGGGAGTTCGGATGGGCAGTACTTC.

The rearrangement joins TRBV6-5 to TRBJ2-2, with D maybe TRBD1 (5 bases). The germline V gene has CDR1 MNHEY and CDR2 SVGAGI. This CDR3 comprises 16 residues. V gave up 1 base and J gave up 4 bases, with 13 bases separating them. CDR3 sequence (DNA): TGTGCCAGCAGTTACTTCAGCCGTGGGGCCACCGGGGAGCTGTTTTTT. This encodes CASSYFSRGATGELFF.

The chain employs TRBV28 and TRBJ1-1; D remains unclear. This CDR3 region has 18 residues. The V gene's germline CDR1 is MDHEN and CDR2 SYDVKM. Trimming left V 6 bases short and J 4 bases short, with 27 bases between. In DNA form, the CDR3 reads TGTGCCAGCAGCGTCACTACCCTCCCAGGTGGAGGGAGCACTGAAGCTTTCTTT. It encodes CASSVTTLPGGGSTEAFF. Filled out from reference TRBV28 and TRBJ1-1, the complete variable domain reads DVKVTQSSRYLVKRTGEKVFLECVQDMDHENMFWYRQDPGLGLRLIYFSYDVKMKEKGDIPEGYSVSREKKERFSLILESASTNQTSMYLCASSVTTLPGGGSTEAFFGQGTRLTVV.